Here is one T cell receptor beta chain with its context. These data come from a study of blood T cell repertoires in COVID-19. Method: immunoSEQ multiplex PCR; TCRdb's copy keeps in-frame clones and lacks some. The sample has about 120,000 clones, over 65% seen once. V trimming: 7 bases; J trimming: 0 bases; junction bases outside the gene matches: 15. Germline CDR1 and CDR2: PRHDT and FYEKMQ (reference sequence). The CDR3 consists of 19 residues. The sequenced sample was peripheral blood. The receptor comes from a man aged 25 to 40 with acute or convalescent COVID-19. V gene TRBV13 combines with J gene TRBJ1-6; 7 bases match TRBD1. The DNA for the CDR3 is TGTGCCAGCACTCAGAGCCGGGGACAGCCGAGCTCCTATAATTCACCCCTCCACTTT. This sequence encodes CASTQSRGQPSSYNSPLHF.